The following is a T cell receptor beta chain sequence with its context. From germline, CDR1 is MNHEY and CDR2 SVGEGT. The CDR3 covers 20 residues. Germline trimming cut 2 bases from V and 4 bases from J; bases unmatched to any gene: 14. The sample originates from a study of blood T cells in healthy people across ages. Study summary: Through template switching, about one barcoded beta molecule was captured per two T cells, as measured in model experiments.

A second about 6 to 11 cycle PCR used barcoded and J-beta primers. Each CDR3 protein is one row after TCRdb ran MiXCR on the 5' RACE reads. The repertoire holds 870,000 or so distinct CDR3 sequences, 25% to 30% seen once, with roughly a sixth in the top ten. The V gene is TRBV6-2 or TRBV6-3, the J gene TRBJ2-3; 14 positions match TRBD2. The specimen was blood. This sequence originates from a woman aged 80 or older in good health. CDR3 protein: CASSYVSARGLAGVADTQYF. The CDR3 DNA reads TGTGCCAGCAGTTACGTATCCGCCCGGGGACTAGCGGGGGTTGCAGATACGCAGTATTTT.